In this sample, the clone carrying this TCR beta chain turned up once. Using immunoSEQ multiplex PCR, the repertoire was profiled, and TCRdb retains in-frame clones only, with some absent. The repertoire consists of approximately 50,000 clones, with over 55% occurring once and the leading ten covering just under 10%. The record originates from a study of T cell clones after liver transplantation. Germline V gene lookup returns CDR1 MNHNY and CDR2 SVGAGI (reference sequence). V lost 0 bases, J lost 2 bases, and 11 bases lay in between. The CDR3 contains 15 residues. The sequence was collected from a human patient who received a liver transplant. The graft donor may account for some of the T cells. The rearrangement uses TRBV6-6 and TRBJ2-7; D unclear. Sequencing was performed on CD4+ T cells from blood, taken less than 70 months after liver transplant. The CDR3 nucleotides are TGTGCCAGCAGTTACTCGGGCCCCAGCACCTACGAGCAGTACTTC. As protein: CASSYSGPSTYEQYF.